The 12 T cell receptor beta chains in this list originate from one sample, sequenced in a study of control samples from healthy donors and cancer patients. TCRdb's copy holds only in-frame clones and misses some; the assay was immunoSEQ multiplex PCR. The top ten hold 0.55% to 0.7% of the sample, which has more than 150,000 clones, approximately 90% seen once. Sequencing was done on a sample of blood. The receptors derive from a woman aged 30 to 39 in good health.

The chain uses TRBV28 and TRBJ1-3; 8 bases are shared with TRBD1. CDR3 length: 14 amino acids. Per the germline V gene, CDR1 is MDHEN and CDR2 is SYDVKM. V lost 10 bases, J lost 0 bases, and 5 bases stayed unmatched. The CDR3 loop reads CATVTGGSGNTIYF. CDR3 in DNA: TGTGCCACCGTCACAGGGGGCTCTGGAAACACCATATATTTT.

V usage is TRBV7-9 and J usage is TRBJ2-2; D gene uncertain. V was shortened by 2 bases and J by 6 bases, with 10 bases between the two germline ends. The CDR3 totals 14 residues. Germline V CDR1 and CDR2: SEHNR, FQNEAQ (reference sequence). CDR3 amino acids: CASSLSANSGELFF. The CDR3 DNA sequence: TGTGCCAGCAGCTTAAGCGCGAATTCCGGGGAGCTGTTTTTT.

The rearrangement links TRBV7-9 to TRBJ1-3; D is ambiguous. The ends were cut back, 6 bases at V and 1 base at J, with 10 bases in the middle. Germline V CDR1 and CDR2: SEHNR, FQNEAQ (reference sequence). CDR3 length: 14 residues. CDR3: CASSQSASGNTIYF. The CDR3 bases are TGTGCCAGCAGTCAGAGCGCGTCTGGAAACACCATATATTTT.

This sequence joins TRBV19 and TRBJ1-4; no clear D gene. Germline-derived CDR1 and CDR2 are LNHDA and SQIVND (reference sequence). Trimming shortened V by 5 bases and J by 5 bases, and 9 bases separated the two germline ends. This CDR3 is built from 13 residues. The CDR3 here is CASSEQSNEKLFF. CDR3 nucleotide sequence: TGTGCCAGTAGTGAACAGTCCAATGAAAAACTGTTTTTT.

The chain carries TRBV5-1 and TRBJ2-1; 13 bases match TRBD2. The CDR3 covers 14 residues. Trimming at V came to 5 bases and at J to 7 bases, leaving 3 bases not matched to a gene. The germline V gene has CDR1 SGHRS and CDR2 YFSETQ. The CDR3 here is CASSPGLAGNEQFF. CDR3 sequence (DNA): TGCGCCAGCAGTCCGGGACTAGCGGGAAATGAGCAGTTCTTC.

DNA of the CDR3: TGTGCCAGCAGCCTCCGGACAGGGGCCTACGAGCAGTACTTC. It is translated as CASSLRTGAYEQYF. The V call is TRBV13, the J call TRBJ2-7, with TRBD1 matching over 9 bases. Looked up from germline, CDR1 is PRHDT and CDR2 is FYEKMQ (reference sequence). J was trimmed by 2 bases and V by 5 bases; bases with no gene match: 4. The CDR3 consists of 14 residues.

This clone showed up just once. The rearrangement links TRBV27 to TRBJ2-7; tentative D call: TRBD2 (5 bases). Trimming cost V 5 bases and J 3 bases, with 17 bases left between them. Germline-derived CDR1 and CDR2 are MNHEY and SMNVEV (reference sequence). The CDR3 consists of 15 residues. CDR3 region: CASSQILDAGYEQYF. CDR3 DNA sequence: TGTGCCAGCAGTCAAATTCTAGATGCGGGCTACGAGCAGTACTTC.

DNA of the CDR3: TGTGCCAGCAGCTTAGTTCTAGCGGGATTATCCTACAATGAGCAGTTCTTC. The encoded protein is CASSLVLAGLSYNEQFF. The genes are TRBV11-2 and TRBJ2-1; 9 bases align to TRBD2. The junction had 5 bases not matched to a gene; V was cut back by 1 base and J by 1 base. CDR3 length equals 17 residues. Germline loops: CDR1 SGHAT, CDR2 FQNNGV.

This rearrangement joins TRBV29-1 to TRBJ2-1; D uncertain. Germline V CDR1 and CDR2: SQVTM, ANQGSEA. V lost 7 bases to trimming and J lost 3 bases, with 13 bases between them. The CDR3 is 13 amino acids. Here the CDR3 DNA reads TGCAGCGCCAGAATCCCCAGCTACAATGAGCAGTTCTTC. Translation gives CSARIPSYNEQFF.

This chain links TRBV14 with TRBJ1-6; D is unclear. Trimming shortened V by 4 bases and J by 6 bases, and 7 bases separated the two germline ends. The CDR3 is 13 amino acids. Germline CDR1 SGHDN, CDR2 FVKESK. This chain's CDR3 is CASSPTGNSPLHF. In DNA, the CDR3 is TGTGCCAGCAGCCCGACCGGTAATTCACCCCTCCACTTT.

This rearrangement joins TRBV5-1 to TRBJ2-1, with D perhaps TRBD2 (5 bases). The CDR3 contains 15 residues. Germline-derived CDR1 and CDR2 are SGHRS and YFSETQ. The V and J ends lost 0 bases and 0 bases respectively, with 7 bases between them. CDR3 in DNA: TGCGCCAGCAGCTTGGCGGGGAGCTCCTACAATGAGCAGTTCTTC. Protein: CASSLAGSSYNEQFF.

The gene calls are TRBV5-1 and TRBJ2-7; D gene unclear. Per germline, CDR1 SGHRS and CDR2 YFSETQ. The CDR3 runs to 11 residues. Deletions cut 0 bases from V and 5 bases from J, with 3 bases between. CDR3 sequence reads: CASSLGHEQYF. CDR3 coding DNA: TGCGCCAGCAGCTTGGGCCACGAGCAGTACTTC.